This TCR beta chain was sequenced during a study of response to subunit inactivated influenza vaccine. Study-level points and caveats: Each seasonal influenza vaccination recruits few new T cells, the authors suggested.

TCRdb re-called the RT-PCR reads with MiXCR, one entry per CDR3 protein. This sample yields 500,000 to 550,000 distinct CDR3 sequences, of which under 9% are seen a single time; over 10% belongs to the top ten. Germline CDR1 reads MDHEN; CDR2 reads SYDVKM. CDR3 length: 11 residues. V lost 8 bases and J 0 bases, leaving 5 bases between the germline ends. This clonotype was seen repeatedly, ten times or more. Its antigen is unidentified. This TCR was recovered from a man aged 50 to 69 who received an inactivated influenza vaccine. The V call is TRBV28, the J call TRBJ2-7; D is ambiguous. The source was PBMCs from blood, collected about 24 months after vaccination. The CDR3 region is CASGASYEQYF. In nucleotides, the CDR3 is TGTGCCAGCGGCGCCTCCTACGAGCAGTACTTC.